Listed here are 24 T cell receptor beta chains from one sample, sequenced in a study of T cells after yellow fever vaccination. Via MiXCR, TCRdb re-called the 5' RACE reads, giving one row per CDR3 protein. This sample has over 20,000 distinct CDR3 sequences, with 5% to 6% found just once. The material was PBMCs, either bulk or a sorted T-cell subset (CD4+, CD8+, memory, or dextramer-sorted; not recorded which), obtained 15 days after the yellow fever booster vaccination. Receptors originate from a man aged 25 to 40 who received the YFV17D yellow fever vaccine.

Worth noting for this clonotype: This may be a read error, as it is one base from a much larger clone. The J gene is TRBJ2-1, the V gene TRBV7-8; unclear D gene. Germline CDR1 is SGHVS and CDR2 is FQNEAQ. V shed 3 bases and J shed 3 bases, with 12 bases lying between them. This CDR3 has 15 amino acids. The CDR3 sequence: CASSFSARNYNEQFF. The CDR3 DNA reads as TGTGCCAGCAGCTTCAGCGCGAGGAACTACAATGAGCAGTTCTTC.

At least ten counts were recorded for this clonotype. V usage is TRBV29-1 and J usage is TRBJ2-5, with TRBD2 matching over 10 bases. J gave up 4 bases and V 4 bases, and 0 bases lay outside the gene matches. The CDR3 extends over 12 amino acids. Per the germline V gene, CDR1 is SQVTM and CDR2 is ANQGSEA. In DNA, the CDR3 is TGCAGCGTTGTAGCGGGAGGAGAGACCCAGTACTTC. Residues: CSVVAGGETQYF.

At least ten counts were recorded for this clonotype. The gene calls are TRBV12-3 or TRBV12-4 and TRBJ1-2; 7 nucleotides agree with TRBD1. The CDR3 is 14 residues long. With 5 bases clipped from V and 4 bases from J, the junction kept 7 bases outside the gene matches. CDR3 nucleotides: TGTGCCAGCAGTCAGGCGACAGGGATCTATGGCTACACCTTC. It encodes CASSQATGIYGYTF.

This clonotype was observed many times. The chain couples TRBV5-5 to TRBJ2-7; 8 bases line up with TRBD1. This CDR3 region has 15 residues. With V trimmed by 4 bases and J by 6 bases, 12 bases remained unmatched. Germline V lookup: CDR1 SGHKS, CDR2 YYEKEE (reference sequence). CDR3: CASSVLGQGAVEQYF. CDR3 DNA sequence: TGTGCCAGCAGCGTCCTCGGGCAGGGGGCGGTCGAGCAGTACTTC.

This clonotype is termed medium-sized. The chain has TRBV20-1 and TRBJ1-5; D not certain. Germline CDR1 and CDR2: DFQATT and SNEGSKA (reference sequence). V shed 3 bases and J shed 5 bases, with 11 bases lying between them. This CDR3 has 13 residues. The CDR3 reads CSARVGIYQPQHF. The CDR3 nucleotides are TGCAGTGCTAGGGTGGGGATTTATCAGCCCCAGCATTTT.

Many counts were recorded for this clonotype. J is TRBJ2-5 and V is TRBV20-1, with TRBD1 matching over 7 bases. V dropped 4 bases and J dropped 0; count of bases not matched to a gene: 8. The CDR3 is made up of 15 amino acids. Germline V gives CDR1 DFQATT, CDR2 SNEGSKA (reference sequence). DNA of the CDR3: TGCAGTGCTAAAACAGGGGCCCCAAACCAAGAGACCCAGTACTTC. This encodes CSAKTGAPNQETQYF.

Ten or more counts support this clonotype. The V and J genes are TRBV29-1 and TRBJ1-2, with D perhaps matching TRBD1 (5 bases). Trimming took 5 bases from V and 3 from J, leaving 10 bases between them. The CDR3 is made up of 12 amino acids. In germline, CDR1 is SQVTM, CDR2 ANQGSEA. This chain's CDR3 is CSVSIGDYGYTF. CDR3 in DNA: TGCAGCGTTTCGATAGGGGACTATGGCTACACCTTC. Full variable domain (remainder filled in from reference TRBV29-1 and TRBJ1-2): SAVISQKPSRDICQRGTSLTIQCQVDSQVTMMFWYRQQPGQSLTLIATANQGSEATYESGFVIDKFPISRPNLTFSTLTVSNMSPEDSSIYLCSVSIGDYGYTFGSGTRLTVV.

To note about this clonotype: This may be a read error: a much more frequent sequence differs by one nucleotide. J is TRBJ2-7 and V is TRBV12-3 or TRBV12-4, with 8 bases identical to TRBD2. CDR3 length: 14 amino acids. Trimming at V came to 6 bases and at J to 3 bases, leaving 7 bases not matched to a gene. This CDR3 reads CASSFSGGDYEQYF. As DNA, the CDR3 is TGTGCCAGCAGCTTCAGCGGGGGAGACTACGAGCAGTACTTC.

Many counts were recorded for this clonotype. The chain combines TRBV7-2 with TRBJ2-1; 8 bases are a match to TRBD2. V lost 4 bases to trimming and J lost 7 bases; unmatched junction nucleotides: 9. Germline CDR1 and CDR2: SGHTA and FQGNSA. This CDR3 has 15 amino acids. Written as DNA, the CDR3 is TGTGCCAGCAGCTCGGGAGCGGGAGCGGGAAATGAGCAGTTCTTC. It encodes CASSSGAGAGNEQFF. The full variable domain, completed using reference TRBV7-2 and TRBJ2-1, is GAGVSQSPSNKVTEKGKDVELRCDPISGHTALYWYRQSLGQGLEFLIYFQGNSAPDKSGLPSDRFSAERTGGSVSTLTIQRTQQEDSAVYLCASSSGAGAGNEQFFGPGTRLTVL.

This clonotype has ten or more counts. This rearrangement joins TRBV4-3 to TRBJ2-7; 10 bases align to TRBD2. After removal of 0 bases from V and 2 bases from J, the junction contained 7 bases not matched to a gene. The CDR3 loop spans 17 amino acids. Germline values: CDR1 LGHNA, CDR2 YSLEER. As DNA, the CDR3 is TGCGCCAGCAGCCAAGACCAAGCGGGAGGGCCCCCCTACGAGCAGTACTTC. It specifies CASSQDQAGGPPYEQYF.

This clonotype was counted ten times or more. The chain carries TRBV13 and TRBJ2-7, with 7 positions matching TRBD2. After removal of 8 bases from V and 9 bases from J, the junction contained 13 bases not matched to a gene. The CDR3 is 13 residues long. From germline, CDR1 is PRHDT and CDR2 FYEKMQ (reference sequence). CDR3 coding DNA: TGTGCCAGCTCCCCTGGGGGGGTAAATGCGCAGTACTTC. This encodes CASSPGGVNAQYF.

This clonotype was seen repeatedly, ten times or more. This chain's CDR3 is CSGTGFGTEAFF. In nucleotides, the CDR3 is TGCAGCGGAACAGGGTTTGGCACTGAAGCTTTCTTT. This rearrangement joins TRBV29-1 to TRBJ1-1, with D possibly TRBD1 on 6 matching bases. Trimming took off 7 bases at V and 4 bases at J, with 13 bases between the two ends. The germline V gene has CDR1 SQVTM and CDR2 ANQGSEA. The CDR3 sequence is 12 residues long.

This clonotype appeared many times. This sequence joins TRBV18 and TRBJ2-5; D remains ambiguous. CDR1 and CDR2 from the germline V gene are KGHSH and LQKENI. Trimming cost V 3 bases and J 6 bases, with 8 bases left between them. This CDR3 spans 12 amino acids. DNA of the CDR3: TGTGCCAGCTCACCTCTTCCTCAGACCCAGTACTTC. This codes for CASSPLPQTQYF.

This clonotype was counted at least ten times. V usage is TRBV12-3 or TRBV12-4 and J usage is TRBJ2-7; D uncertain. The germline V and J ends were trimmed by 5 bases and 1 base, with 12 bases remaining between them. The CDR3 runs to 14 residues. CDR3 coding DNA: TGTGCCAGCAGTCCCCATCAATTGTCCTACGAGCAGTACTTC. It yields the protein CASSPHQLSYEQYF.

This clonotype was observed a handful of times. The chain combines TRBV5-4 with TRBJ2-1; D remains ambiguous. Trimming pared 10 bases from V and 3 bases from J, leaving 17 bases between. The CDR3 is made up of 14 amino acids. Germline assignment: CDR1 SGHNT and CDR2 YYREEE (reference sequence). CDR3 nucleotide sequence: TGTGCCGGAAGCTCAACCGGTAACTACAATGAGCAGTTCTTC. Amino acid sequence: CAGSSTGNYNEQFF.

This clonotype came up a few times. At one end the junction does not follow the germline gene, possibly because of a read error. The chain joins TRBV20-1 to TRBJ1-5, with TRBD1 matching over 7 bases. This CDR3 is 17 amino acids long. Germline CDR1 reads DFQATT; CDR2 reads SNEGSKA (reference sequence). The CDR3 loop reads CCARFPLRQGSNQPQHF. Written as DNA, the CDR3 is TGCTGTGCTAGGTTTCCTCTCCGACAGGGCAGCAATCAGCCCCAGCATTTT.

This clonotype was seen more than once but under ten times. The V gene is TRBV18, the J gene TRBJ2-7; 10 nucleotides line up with TRBD2. Trimming at V came to 3 bases and at J to 7 bases, leaving 3 bases not matched to a gene. The CDR3 has 13 amino acids. Germline loops: CDR1 KGHSH, CDR2 LQKENI. The CDR3 sequence is CASSPLAGEEQYF. For the CDR3, the DNA is TGTGCCAGCTCACCTCTAGCGGGAGAGGAGCAGTACTTC.

This clonotype was seen at least ten times. The chain links TRBV6-1 to TRBJ1-1; D possibly corresponds to TRBD1 (5 bases). Germline CDR1 is MNHNS and CDR2 is SASEGT. With 5 bases removed from V and 1 base from J, the gap between germline ends came to 11 bases. The CDR3 runs 14 residues. As DNA, the CDR3 is TGTGCCAGCAGTAGACAGCCAGGGAACACTGAAGCTTTCTTT. The encoded protein is CASSRQPGNTEAFF.

This clonotype came up many times. This rearrangement joins TRBV3-1 to TRBJ2-1, with TRBD1 matching over 10 bases. The J segment lost 10 bases and the V segment lost 2 bases, leaving 8 bases of the junction unmatched. CDR3 size: 15 residues. The germline V gene encodes CDR1 LGHDT and CDR2 YNNKEL (reference sequence). CDR3: CASSQPDRGREEQFF. Written as DNA, the CDR3 is TGTGCCAGCAGCCAACCTGACAGGGGGCGGGAAGAGCAGTTCTTC.

This clonotype was observed at least ten times. Here the CDR3 reads CASSLFGLATGGEQFF. CDR3 nucleotide sequence: TGTGCCAGCAGCTTATTTGGACTGGCTACTGGCGGTGAGCAGTTCTTC. The chain carries TRBV7-2 and TRBJ2-1, with a weak D call TRBD2 (5 bases). V shed 2 bases and J shed 9 bases, with 20 bases lying between them. In germline, CDR1 is SGHTA, CDR2 FQGNSA. The CDR3 totals 16 residues.

This clonotype was seen many times. The chain joins TRBV20-1 to TRBJ2-1; no firm D call. CDR1 and CDR2 from the germline V gene are DFQATT and SNEGSKA (reference sequence). The CDR3 spans 12 residues. Trimming stripped 4 bases from V and 2 bases from J, with 6 bases between. CDR3 residues: CSANGPYNEQFF. The CDR3 DNA sequence: TGCAGTGCTAACGGTCCCTACAATGAGCAGTTCTTC.

Many counts were recorded for this clonotype. This chain links TRBV29-1 with TRBJ1-1; no clear D gene. The CDR3 loop spans 13 amino acids. Germline V lookup: CDR1 SQVTM, CDR2 ANQGSEA. The V and J ends lost 4 bases and 5 bases respectively, with 14 bases between them. The DNA for the CDR3 is TGCAGCGTTGTTATCGGGAGTCGGACTGAAGCTTTCTTT. This translates into CSVVIGSRTEAFF. Using reference TRBV29-1 and TRBJ1-1 for the parts outside the CDR3, the full variable domain is SAVISQKPSRDICQRGTSLTIQCQVDSQVTMMFWYRQQPGQSLTLIATANQGSEATYESGFVIDKFPISRPNLTFSTLTVSNMSPEDSSIYLCSVVIGSRTEAFFGQGTRLTVV.

This clonotype has ten or more counts. The chain couples TRBV5-1 to TRBJ1-1, with D perhaps matching TRBD1 (5 bases). Trimming stripped 4 bases from V and 2 bases from J, with 30 bases between. The V gene's germline CDR1 is SGHRS and CDR2 YFSETQ. This CDR3 contains 20 residues. The CDR3 protein is CASSPDTGFSNRALNTEAFF. The CDR3 coding sequence is TGCGCCAGCAGCCCTGATACAGGTTTCTCGAACAGAGCTCTAAACACTGAAGCTTTCTTT.

This clonotype came up many times. The rearrangement joins TRBV20-1 to TRBJ1-1; D is uncertain. Trimming removed 6 bases at V and 9 bases at J, with 5 bases between. The germline V gene has CDR1 DFQATT and CDR2 SNEGSKA (reference sequence). This CDR3 region has 8 residues. The CDR3 region is CSAKKAFF. As DNA, the CDR3 is TGCAGTGCCAAAAAAGCTTTCTTT.